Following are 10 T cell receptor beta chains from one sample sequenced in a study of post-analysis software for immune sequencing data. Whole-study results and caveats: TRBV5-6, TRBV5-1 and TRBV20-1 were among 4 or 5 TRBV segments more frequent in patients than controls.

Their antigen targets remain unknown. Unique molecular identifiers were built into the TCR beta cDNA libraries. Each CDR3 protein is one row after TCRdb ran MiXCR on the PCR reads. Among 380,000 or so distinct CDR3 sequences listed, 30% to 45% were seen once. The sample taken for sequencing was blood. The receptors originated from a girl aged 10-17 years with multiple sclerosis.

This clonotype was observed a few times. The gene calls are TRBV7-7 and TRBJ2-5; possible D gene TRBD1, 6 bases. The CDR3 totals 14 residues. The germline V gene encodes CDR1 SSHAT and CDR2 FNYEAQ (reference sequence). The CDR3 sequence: CASSWGTKQETQYF. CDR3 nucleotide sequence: TGTGCTAGCTCCTGGGGGACAAAACAAGAGACCCAGTACTTC.

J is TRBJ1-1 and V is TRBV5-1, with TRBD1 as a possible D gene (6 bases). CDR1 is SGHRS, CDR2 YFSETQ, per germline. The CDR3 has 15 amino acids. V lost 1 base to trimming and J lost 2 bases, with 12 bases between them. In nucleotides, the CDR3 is TGCGCCAGCAGCTTGTCGGGACAAATTAACACTGAAGCTTTCTTT. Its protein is CASSLSGQINTEAFF.

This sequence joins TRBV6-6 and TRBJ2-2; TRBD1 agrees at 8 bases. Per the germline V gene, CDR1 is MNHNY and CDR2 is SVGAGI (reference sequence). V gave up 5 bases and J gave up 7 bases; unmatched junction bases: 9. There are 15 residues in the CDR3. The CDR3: CASSPGGSYIGELFF. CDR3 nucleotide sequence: TGTGCCAGCAGTCCAGGGGGCTCCTACATCGGGGAGCTGTTTTTT.

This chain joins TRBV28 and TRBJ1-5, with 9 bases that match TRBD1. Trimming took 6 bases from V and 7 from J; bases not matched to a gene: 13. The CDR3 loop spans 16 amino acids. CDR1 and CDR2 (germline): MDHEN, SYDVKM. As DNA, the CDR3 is TGTGCCAGCAGCCTCCGGGACAGGGTAATTGGGCAGCCCCAGCATTTT. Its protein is CASSLRDRVIGQPQHF.

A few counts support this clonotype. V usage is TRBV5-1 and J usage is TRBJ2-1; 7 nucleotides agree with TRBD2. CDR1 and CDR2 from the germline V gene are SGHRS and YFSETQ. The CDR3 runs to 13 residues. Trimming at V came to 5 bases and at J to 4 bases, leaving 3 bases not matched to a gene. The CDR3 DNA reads TGCGCCAGCAGGCTAGCGGTTTACAATGAGCAGTTCTTC. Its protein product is CASRLAVYNEQFF.

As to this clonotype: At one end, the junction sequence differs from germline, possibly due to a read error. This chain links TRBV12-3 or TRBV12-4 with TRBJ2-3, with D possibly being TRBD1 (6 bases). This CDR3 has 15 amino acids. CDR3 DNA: TGTGCCAGCAGTTTCTGGGGGCTGAGCACAGATGCGCAGTATTTT. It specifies CASSFWGLSTDAQYF.

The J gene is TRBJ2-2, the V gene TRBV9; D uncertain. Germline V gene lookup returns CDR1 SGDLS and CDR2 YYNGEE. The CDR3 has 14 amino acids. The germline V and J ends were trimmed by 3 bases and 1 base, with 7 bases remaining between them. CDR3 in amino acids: CASSARWNTGELFF. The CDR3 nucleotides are TGTGCCAGCAGCGCCCGATGGAACACCGGGGAGCTGTTTTTT.

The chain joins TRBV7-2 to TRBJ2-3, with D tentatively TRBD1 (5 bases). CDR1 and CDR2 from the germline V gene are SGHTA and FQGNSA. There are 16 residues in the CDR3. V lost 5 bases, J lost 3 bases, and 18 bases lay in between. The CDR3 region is CASSPWTTEATDTQYF. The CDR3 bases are TGTGCCAGCAGCCCATGGACAACTGAAGCAACAGATACGCAGTATTTT. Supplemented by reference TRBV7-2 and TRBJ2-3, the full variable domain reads GAGVSQSPSNKVTEKGKDVELRCDPISGHTALYWYRQSLGQGLEFLIYFQGNSAPDKSGLPSDRFSAERTGGSVSTLTIQRTQQEDSAVYLCASSPWTTEATDTQYFGPGTRLTVL.

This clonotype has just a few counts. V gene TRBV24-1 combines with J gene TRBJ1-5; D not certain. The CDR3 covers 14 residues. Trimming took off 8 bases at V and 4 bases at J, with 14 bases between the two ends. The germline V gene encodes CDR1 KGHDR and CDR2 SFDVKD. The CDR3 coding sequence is TGTGCCACCATAGTCCGGGGAAGAAATCAGCCCCAGCATTTT. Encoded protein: CATIVRGRNQPQHF.

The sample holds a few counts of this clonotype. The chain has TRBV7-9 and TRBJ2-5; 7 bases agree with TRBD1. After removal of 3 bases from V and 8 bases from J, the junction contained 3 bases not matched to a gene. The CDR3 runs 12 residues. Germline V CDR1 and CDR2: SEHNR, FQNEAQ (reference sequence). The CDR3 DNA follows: TGTGCCAGCAGCTTTGAAGGGGGCACCCAGTACTTC. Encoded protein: CASSFEGGTQYF. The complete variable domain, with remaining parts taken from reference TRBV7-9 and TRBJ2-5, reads DTGVSQNPRHKITKRGQNVTFRCDPISEHNRLYWYRQTLGQGPEFLTYFQNEAQLEKSRLLSDRFSAERPKGSFSTLEIQRTEQGDSAMYLCASSFEGGTQYFGPGTRLLVL.